The T cell receptor beta chain described here comes from a study of T cell repertoires in cytomegalovirus infection. Study as a whole: It was recently identified HLA-C-restricted and well-studied HLA-B-restricted CMV epitopes that the study used. Through public TCR beta signatures, both CMV infection and matching HLA type were indicated. The study, taken as a whole, reports: Carriage of CMV together with the relevant HLA was identifiable through cumulative public TCR beta family frequency. In two of eight donors, the top clonotype was HLA-C-restricted CMV-specific.

TCRdb recomputed calls from the reads with MiXCR, one row per CDR3 protein. The sample includes about 740,000 distinct CDR3 sequences, about 33% of them seen just once. As regards this clonotype: Its target is not known.

The V gene's germline CDR1 is MGHRA and CDR2 YSYEKL. The CDR3 has 16 residues. Trimming shortened V by 1 base and J by 4 bases, and 13 bases separated the two germline ends. Source: cultured PBMCs, taken from culture after CMV antigen stimulation. This clonotype originated in a human donor in good health (CMV status not recorded). Some clones in this sample may be carry-over from other donors' samples. The chain has TRBV4-1 and TRBJ2-2; D gene unclear. The CDR3 DNA sequence: TGCGCCAGCAGCCAAGGGGCTGGCCCGACCACCGGGGAGCTGTTTTTT. This codes for CASSQGAGPTTGELFF.